The sequence of this T cell receptor (beta chain) was determined in a study of sequential checkpoint blockade in melanoma. Study-wide context: First-line arms were nivolumab then ipilimumab, or the reverse, randomized 1:1. After both sequences, patients received maintenance nivolumab.

Profiling relied on immunoSEQ multiplex PCR, and the TCRdb table lists in-frame clones only, not all of them. In the table there are approximately 22,000 clones, around 70% of which are singletons. Specified treatment: randomized to nivolumab then ipilimumab (arm A) or the reverse (arm B). No patient had prior DNA-damaging chemotherapy. From thawed PBMCs, live CD3+CD8+ cells negative for CD19 and CD56 were sorted. The CDR3 runs to 17 residues. This sequence joins TRBV21-1 and TRBJ2-1; TRBD2 reflects the table's D call only, with no check against the DNA. TRBV21-1 corresponds to a pseudogene. The clonotype comes from a human donor with melanoma. This specimen consisted of CD8+ T cells sorted from blood (inferred from file names), obtained from a patient given nivolumab and ipilimumab in sequence. This CDR3 is CASSTVVATHSDNEQFF. In DNA form, the CDR3 reads TGTGCCAGCAGTACGGTCGTAGCTACACATTCCGACAATGAGCAGTTCTTC.